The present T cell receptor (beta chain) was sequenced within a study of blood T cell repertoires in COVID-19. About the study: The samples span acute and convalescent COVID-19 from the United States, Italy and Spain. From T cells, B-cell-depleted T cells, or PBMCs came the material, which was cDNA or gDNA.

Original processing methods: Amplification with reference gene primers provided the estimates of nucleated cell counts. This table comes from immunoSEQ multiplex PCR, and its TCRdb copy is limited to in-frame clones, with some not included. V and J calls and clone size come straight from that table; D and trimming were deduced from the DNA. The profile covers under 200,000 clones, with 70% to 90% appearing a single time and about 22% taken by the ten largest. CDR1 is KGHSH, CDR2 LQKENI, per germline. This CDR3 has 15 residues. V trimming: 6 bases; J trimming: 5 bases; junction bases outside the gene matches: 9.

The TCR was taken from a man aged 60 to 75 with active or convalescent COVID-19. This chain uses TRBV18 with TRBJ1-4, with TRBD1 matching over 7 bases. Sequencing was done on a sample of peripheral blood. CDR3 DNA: TGTGCCAGCTCCCGTGGGACAGTAGGAAATGAAAAACTGTTTTTT. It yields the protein CASSRGTVGNEKLFF.